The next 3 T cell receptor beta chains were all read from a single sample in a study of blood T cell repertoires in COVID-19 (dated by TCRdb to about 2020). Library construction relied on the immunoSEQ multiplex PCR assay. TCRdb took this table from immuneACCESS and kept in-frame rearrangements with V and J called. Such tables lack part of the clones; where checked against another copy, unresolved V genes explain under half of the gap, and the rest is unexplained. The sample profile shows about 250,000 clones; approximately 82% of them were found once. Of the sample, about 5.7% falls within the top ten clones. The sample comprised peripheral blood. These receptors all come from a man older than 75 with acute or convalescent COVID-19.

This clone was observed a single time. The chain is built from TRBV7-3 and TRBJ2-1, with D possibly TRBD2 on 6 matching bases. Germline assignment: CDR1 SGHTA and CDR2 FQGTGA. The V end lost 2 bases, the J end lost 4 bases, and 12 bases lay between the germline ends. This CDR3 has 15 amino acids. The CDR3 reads CASSLRSGSYNEQFF. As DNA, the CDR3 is TGTGCCAGCAGCTTACGGAGCGGGTCATACAATGAGCAGTTCTTC.

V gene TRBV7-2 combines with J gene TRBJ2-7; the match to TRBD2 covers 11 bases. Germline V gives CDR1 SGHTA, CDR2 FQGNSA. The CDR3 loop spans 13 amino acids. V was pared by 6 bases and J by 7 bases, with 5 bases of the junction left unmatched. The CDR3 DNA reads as TGTGCCAGCAGACTAGCGGGGGTTAATGAGCAGTACTTC. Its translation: CASRLAGVNEQYF.

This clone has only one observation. The DNA for the CDR3 is TGTGCCAGCAGTTACCCGGGACAGGAGGAGAACATTCAGTACTTC. This codes for CASSYPGQEENIQYF. V usage is TRBV28 and J usage is TRBJ2-4, with 8 nucleotides matching TRBD1. The germline V gene encodes CDR1 MDHEN and CDR2 SYDVKM. The CDR3 sequence is 15 residues long. The junction had 9 bases not matched to a gene; V was cut back by 4 bases and J by 7 bases.